These 26 T cell receptor beta chains were all obtained from the same sample, sequenced in a study of identical twins. A single record per CDR3 protein comes from TCRdb applying MiXCR to the 5' RACE reads. The sample has more than 1.5 million distinct CDR3 sequences, around 29% seen once. The sample was cord blood. The receptors stem from a newborn girl in good health.

The chain carries TRBV7-8 and TRBJ1-4; D unresolved. Germline CDR1 is SGHVS and CDR2 is FQNEAQ. The CDR3 totals 15 residues. Between the trimmed V and J ends, which lost 5 bases and 0 bases, there was a span of 10 bases. The CDR3 bases are TGTGCCAGCAGCCCCTTGAGGGCAACTAATGAAAAACTGTTTTTT. Translation gives CASSPLRATNEKLFF.

A word on this clonotype: A junction end diverges from the germline sequence, so it may reflect a read error. The V and J genes are TRBV7-8 and TRBJ2-7; 10 bases map to TRBD2. Germline V gene data show CDR1 as SGHVS and CDR2 as FQNEAQ. This CDR3 is built from 15 residues. CDR3 region: CASSFSGRSSYGQYF. The CDR3 nucleotides read TGTGCCAGCAGCTTTAGCGGGAGGAGCTCCTACGGGCAGTACTTC.

There are a few counts of this clonotype. This chain joins TRBV28 and TRBJ2-1; 14 bases map to TRBD2. The length of the CDR3 is 17 residues. CDR1 is MDHEN and CDR2 is SYDVKM in the germline V gene. The J segment lost 6 bases and the V segment lost 6 bases, leaving 10 bases of the junction unmatched. CDR3 nucleotides: TGTGCCAGCAGCCCACCCGGGACTAGCGGGAGTCGCAATGAGCAGTTCTTC. Its translation is CASSPPGTSGSRNEQFF.

This clonotype has a handful of counts. The chain recombines TRBV10-1 with TRBJ1-2; the D gene is possibly TRBD1 (6 bases). The CDR3 runs to 15 residues. The V and J ends lost 2 bases and 5 bases respectively, with 15 bases between them. Germline CDR1 WNHNN, CDR2 SYGVQD (reference sequence). The DNA for the CDR3 is TGCGCCAGCAGTGAGCCGGACAGTCCCCTATATGGCTACACCTTC. Protein product: CASSEPDSPLYGYTF.

Written as DNA, the CDR3 is TGTGCCAGCAGTGACAGGGGGCGCTACAATGAGCAGTACTTC. It translates to CASSDRGRYNEQYF. The chain links TRBV6-1 to TRBJ2-4; 8 bases are shared with TRBD1. The CDR3 covers 14 residues. Trimming removed 3 bases from V and 13 bases from J; junction bases left unmatched: 11. CDR1 and CDR2 (germline): MNHNS, SASEGT.

This clonotype has only a few counts. The rearrangement joins TRBV20-1 to TRBJ2-7; 10 bases map to TRBD1. The V gene end was trimmed by 6 bases and the J gene end by 0 bases; junction bases not matched to a gene: 5. The CDR3 is made up of 14 amino acids. Germline V gives CDR1 DFQATT, CDR2 SNEGSKA (reference sequence). The CDR3 bases are TGCAGTGCCACGGACAGGGGGTACTCCTACGAGCAGTACTTC. This sequence encodes CSATDRGYSYEQYF.

V gene TRBV5-1 combines with J gene TRBJ2-3; no clear D gene. Germline V CDR1 and CDR2: SGHRS, YFSETQ. The V end was cut by 4 bases, the J end by 1 base, with 7 bases between. CDR3 size: 13 residues. In DNA form, the CDR3 reads TGCGCCAGCAGCAGGATTCGCACAGATACGCAGTATTTT. Protein sequence: CASSRIRTDTQYF.

As regards this clonotype: An end of the junction does not agree with germline; a read error may underlie this. This chain joins TRBV29-1 and TRBJ2-4; D might be TRBD1 (6 bases). Germline assignment: CDR1 SQVTM and CDR2 ANQGSEA. The length of the CDR3 is 13 residues. Written as DNA, the CDR3 is TGCAGCATCCGGACAGATAGCTCCTACGAGCAGTGCTTC. Residues: CSIRTDSSYEQCF.

V is TRBV29-1 and J is TRBJ2-7; 9 bases line up with TRBD2. Germline trimming cut 4 bases from V and 5 bases from J; bases unmatched to any gene: 6. CDR1 and CDR2 from the germline V gene are SQVTM and ANQGSEA. The CDR3 consists of 13 residues. The CDR3, as DNA: TGCAGCGTTGTAGCGGGGGCTGGACACGAGCAGTACTTC. It is translated as CSVVAGAGHEQYF.

The J gene is TRBJ2-1, the V gene TRBV7-9; perhaps TRBD2 as D (6 bases). Germline CDR1 SEHNR, CDR2 FQNEAQ (reference sequence). Trimming took off 5 bases at V and 6 bases at J, with 8 bases between the two ends. The CDR3 has 12 amino acids. The CDR3 sequence is CASSATSNEQFF. As DNA, the CDR3 is TGTGCCAGCAGCGCGACTAGCAATGAGCAGTTCTTC.

The chain is built from TRBV5-1 and TRBJ2-2, with D perhaps TRBD1 (6 bases). The V and J ends lost 4 bases and 9 bases respectively, with 16 bases between them. The germline gives CDR1 SGHRS, CDR2 YFSETQ. The CDR3 sequence is 14 residues long. The DNA of the CDR3 is TGCGCCAGCAGCCGTGGACAGTATGACAGGGAGCTGTTTTTT. Amino acid sequence: CASSRGQYDRELFF.

The chain is built from TRBV7-9 and TRBJ2-7; 11 bases agree with TRBD2. The DNA end lines up better with TRBJ2-5; the J call may be wrong. This CDR3 contains 15 residues. Per the germline V gene, CDR1 is SEHNR and CDR2 is FQNEAQ (reference sequence). DNA of the CDR3: TGTGCCAGCAGCTTAGATCTAGCGGGAGGAGAGACCCAGTACTTC. Its translation is CASSLDLAGGETQYF.

This clonotype was counted a few times. The CDR3 coding sequence is TGTGCCAGCAGTCCCCCCCGGGGGTCAAGGTCCAATGAGCAGTTCTTC. Its translation: CASSPPRGSRSNEQFF. The chain has TRBV28 and TRBJ2-1; D perhaps matches TRBD2 (6 bases). CDR1 and CDR2 (germline): MDHEN, SYDVKM. The germline V and J ends were trimmed by 5 bases and 6 bases, with 20 bases remaining between them. The CDR3 is 16 residues long. Full variable domain (rest looked up from reference TRBV28 and TRBJ2-1): DVKVTQSSRYLVKRTGEKVFLECVQDMDHENMFWYRQDPGLGLRLIYFSYDVKMKEKGDIPEGYSVSREKKERFSLILESASTNQTSMYLCASSPPRGSRSNEQFFGPGTRLTVL.

This clonotype was recorded many times. The rearrangement joins TRBV10-3 to TRBJ2-3; 14 nucleotides agree with TRBD2. The CDR3 is 16 residues long. Germline CDR1 and CDR2: ENHRY and SYGVKD. The V segment lost 8 bases and the J segment 2 bases; nucleotides outside the gene matches: 6. The DNA of the CDR3 is TGTGCCATCGGCCGACTAGCGGGAGGGAACACAGATACGCAGTATTTT. It translates to CAIGRLAGGNTDTQYF.

This chain uses TRBV27 with TRBJ2-3; 13 bases match TRBD2. Germline CDR1 MNHEY, CDR2 SMNVEV (reference sequence). V lost 6 bases, J lost 2 bases, and 11 bases stayed unmatched. There are 18 residues in the CDR3. CDR3 loop: CASSLTSGRAASTDTQYF. The DNA of the CDR3 is TGTGCCAGCAGCCTAACTAGCGGGAGGGCCGCTTCCACAGATACGCAGTATTTT.

This clonotype was found a few times. This chain links TRBV12-3 or TRBV12-4 with TRBJ2-1; 9 nucleotides align to TRBD2. Trimming cost V 7 bases and J 8 bases; bases outside gene matches: 9. The CDR3 consists of 14 residues. Here the CDR3 reads CASKEREVRHEQFF. CDR3 sequence (DNA): TGTGCCAGCAAGGAGCGGGAGGTGCGCCATGAGCAGTTCTTC.

The rearrangement joins TRBV3-1 to TRBJ2-1; 13 bases are shared with TRBD2. Near its end, the DNA agrees better with TRBJ2-7, so the J call may be wrong. The CDR3 extends over 17 amino acids. CDR1 and CDR2 from the germline V gene are LGHDT and YNNKEL (reference sequence). In nucleotides, the CDR3 is TGTGCCAGCAGCTCCCGGACTAGCGGGAGATTCTACAATGAGCAGTACTTC. It codes for CASSSRTSGRFYNEQYF.

The chain uses TRBV19 and TRBJ2-1, with 7 bases aligning to TRBD1. The J call may be faulty, since TRBJ2-7 better matches the DNA end. Germline V CDR1 and CDR2: LNHDA, SQIVND (reference sequence). The CDR3 has 12 residues. DNA of the CDR3: TGTGCCACCAGGACAGGTTACAATGAGCAGTACTTC. Encoded protein: CATRTGYNEQYF.

The V call is TRBV6-1, the J call TRBJ1-4; 10 nucleotides align to TRBD1. V lost 5 bases, J lost 0 bases, and 9 bases stayed unmatched. The CDR3 extends over 18 amino acids. CDR1 is MNHNS, CDR2 SASEGT, per germline. Here the CDR3 reads CASSPDPDRGPTNEKLFF. In nucleotides, the CDR3 is TGTGCCAGCAGTCCCGATCCAGACAGGGGGCCAACTAATGAAAAACTGTTTTTT.

V usage is TRBV5-1 and J usage is TRBJ1-1; 9 bases are a match to TRBD1. The length of the CDR3 is 14 residues. With V trimmed by 5 bases and J by 6 bases, 8 bases remained unmatched. Per germline, CDR1 SGHRS and CDR2 YFSETQ. CDR3 residues: CASRAQGAGSEAFF. The CDR3 DNA reads TGCGCCAGCAGGGCACAGGGGGCTGGCTCTGAAGCTTTCTTT.

V usage is TRBV27 and J usage is TRBJ2-2, with D unresolved. The CDR3 covers 15 residues. Germline values: CDR1 MNHEY, CDR2 SMNVEV (reference sequence). Trimming stripped 4 bases from V and 1 base from J, with 10 bases between. CDR3 loop: CASSSSPLNTGELFF. In DNA form, the CDR3 reads TGTGCCAGCAGTTCCAGTCCTTTGAACACCGGGGAGCTGTTTTTT.

The chain employs TRBV20-1 and TRBJ2-5; D might be TRBD1 (6 bases). The end of the DNA is better explained by TRBJ2-7, so the J call may be wrong. This CDR3 comprises 13 residues. Germline V gene data show CDR1 as DFQATT and CDR2 as SNEGSKA (reference sequence). In DNA, the CDR3 is TGCAGTGCCTTACACCGGGACAACTACGAGCAGTACTTC. Residues: CSALHRDNYEQYF.

Comment on this clonotype: A read error may explain this, as a much larger clone is one base away. J is TRBJ2-5 and V is TRBV29-1; weak D call: TRBD1 (7 bases). Germline CDR1 SQVTM, CDR2 ANQGSEA. V lost 5 bases, J lost 11 bases, and 15 bases lay in between. This CDR3 region has 11 residues. DNA of the CDR3: TGCAGCGTTTCCAGGGGGGAACTACAGTACTTC. Protein product: CSVSRGELQYF.

The V gene is TRBV9, the J gene TRBJ1-6; possibly TRBD1 for D (5 bases). V was cut by 3 bases and J by 9 bases, with 13 bases left in between. There are 14 residues in the CDR3. Germline V lookup: CDR1 SGDLS, CDR2 YYNGEE. CDR3 amino acids: CASSGTGLGSPLHF. In nucleotides, the CDR3 is TGTGCCAGCAGCGGAACAGGTTTGGGTTCACCCCTCCACTTT.

V and J are TRBV6-6 and TRBJ2-7, with TRBD2 matching over 10 bases. The CDR3 sequence is 17 residues long. V was clipped by 4 bases and J by 0 bases; unmatched bases: 9. CDR1 and CDR2 from the germline V gene are MNHNY and SVGAGI (reference sequence). The CDR3 DNA is TGTGCCAGCAGTTTCCCGTCTAGCGGGAGCCTCTCCTACGAGCAGTACTTC. Translating it yields CASSFPSSGSLSYEQYF.

This sequence joins TRBV27 and TRBJ2-5; TRBD2 matches at 7 bases. J was trimmed by 3 bases and V by 5 bases; bases with no gene match: 9. Germline V gene lookup returns CDR1 MNHEY and CDR2 SMNVEV (reference sequence). The CDR3 has 15 residues. As DNA, the CDR3 is TGTGCCAGCAGTCCCCGGTATCTAGCGGAAGAGACCCAGTACTTC. Residues: CASSPRYLAEETQYF.